This T cell receptor beta chain comes out of a study of blood T cell repertoires in COVID-19. Only in-frame clones appear in the TCRdb table, and some are missing; sequencing was by immunoSEQ multiplex PCR. The sample gives approximately 220,000 clones, roughly four fifths of which show up once; about 3.6% is in the top ten. The TCR comes from a woman aged 35 to 49 who had been exposed to COVID-19. What was sequenced was PBMCs or T cells enriched from blood (not recorded which).

Written as DNA, the CDR3 is TGCGCCAGCAGCCACGACTGGCCCCTGAAGGCCACCTATAATTCACCCCTCCACTTT. Translating gives CASSHDWPLKATYNSPLHF. V usage is TRBV5-1 and J usage is TRBJ1-6, with D unresolved. Trimming took 4 bases from V and 2 from J, leaving 22 bases between them. The CDR3 spans 19 residues. Germline V CDR1 and CDR2: SGHRS, YFSETQ.